Listed below are T cell receptor beta chains from one sample, sequenced in a study of blood T cells in healthy people across ages. TCRdb reprocessed the 5' RACE reads with MiXCR, giving one entry per CDR3 protein. There are approximately 900,000 distinct CDR3 sequences in the sample; roughly 52% occur only once, and 10% to 15% lies in the top ten. The material sequenced was blood. The receptor set was obtained from a man aged 30 to 45 in good health. The CDR3 runs from the conserved cysteine through the conserved F or W. Each record gives: D gene, clone size, J gene, V gene, CDR3 DNA, CDR3 protein. The D gene is left open where the match is weak. The size of a clone is reported for some rows only, either as once, few or many, or as a class for expanded clones.

d_call: .; clone_size: few; j_call: TRBJ2-1; v_call: TRBV25-1; cdr3_nt: TGTGCCAGCACCGAGGCAGTATACAATGAGCAGTTCTTC; cdr3_aa: CASTEAVYNEQFF
d_call: .; clone_size: .; j_call: TRBJ1-6; v_call: TRBV3-1; cdr3_nt: TGTGCCAGCAGCCAAGGAGGGGCCAGTTCACCCCCCCACTTT; cdr3_aa: CASSQGGASSPPHF
d_call: TRBD2; clone_size: .; j_call: TRBJ2-5; v_call: TRBV7-2; cdr3_nt: TGTGCCAGCAGCTTATTATTTGGGACTAGCGGGGGGGCTTGGTACTTC; cdr3_aa: CASSLLFGTSGGAWYF
d_call: TRBD2; clone_size: .; j_call: TRBJ2-1; v_call: TRBV20-1; cdr3_nt: TGCAGTGCTCCGAGGGCTAGCGGGAGAACTAACTCCTACAATGAGCAGTTCTTC; cdr3_aa: CSAPRASGRTNSYNEQFF
d_call: .; clone_size: .; j_call: TRBJ2-1; v_call: TRBV9; cdr3_nt: TGTGCCAGCAGCTCTGACCCGGCCGGCTCCTACAATGAGCAGTTCTTC; cdr3_aa: CASSSDPAGSYNEQFF
d_call: .; clone_size: .; j_call: TRBJ2-5; v_call: TRBV7-9; cdr3_nt: TGTGCCAGCAGCTTCACTCCAGGGGTAGAGACCCAGTACTTC; cdr3_aa: CASSFTPGVETQYF
d_call: TRBD2; clone_size: .; j_call: TRBJ2-3; v_call: TRBV2; cdr3_nt: TGTGCCAGCGCCGGAACTAGCGGGAGCCCAGATACGCAGTATTTT; cdr3_aa: CASAGTSGSPDTQYF
d_call: .; clone_size: once; j_call: TRBJ2-3; v_call: TRBV10-3; cdr3_nt: TGTGCCATCAGTGGGCAGCCCAGCACAGATACGCAGTATTTT; cdr3_aa: CAISGQPSTDTQYF
d_call: .; clone_size: many; j_call: TRBJ2-6; v_call: TRBV7-3; cdr3_nt: TGTGCCAGCAGCTTAATTGGACGGGGTGGGAGCTCTGGGGCCAACGTCCTGACTTTC; cdr3_aa: CASSLIGRGGSSGANVLTF
d_call: TRBD2; clone_size: few; j_call: TRBJ2-7; v_call: TRBV7-8; cdr3_nt: TGTGCCAGCAGCCCCCGGGTCGGGCGGGGGGATTACGAGCAGTACTTC; cdr3_aa: CASSPRVGRGDYEQYF
d_call: .; clone_size: .; j_call: TRBJ1-5; v_call: TRBV25-1; cdr3_nt: TGTGCCAGCAGTGGCCAGGCGCATGAGCCCCAGCATTTT; cdr3_aa: CASSGQAHEPQHF
d_call: .; clone_size: .; j_call: TRBJ1-2; v_call: TRBV10-3; cdr3_nt: TGTGCCATCAGTGAGTCGAAGGACGGGAGAGGCTATGGCTACACCTTC; cdr3_aa: CAISESKDGRGYGYTF
d_call: .; clone_size: .; j_call: TRBJ2-7; v_call: TRBV5-6; cdr3_nt: TGTGCCAGCAGCTCGGTCGGCTCAGACGAGCAGTACTTC; cdr3_aa: CASSSVGSDEQYF
d_call: .; clone_size: .; j_call: TRBJ2-7; v_call: TRBV27; cdr3_nt: TGTGCCAGCAGTTTATTAGGCGGCGGAAGGGCAGCCTACGAGCAGTACTTC; cdr3_aa: CASSLLGGGRAAYEQYF
d_call: .; clone_size: few; j_call: TRBJ1-2; v_call: TRBV6-1; cdr3_nt: TGTGCCAGCAGTGAATCGGGGGGCAGAAGCTACACCTTC; cdr3_aa: CASSESGGRSYTF
d_call: .; clone_size: .; j_call: TRBJ2-3; v_call: TRBV7-9; cdr3_nt: TGTGCCAGCAGCTTACCCAGGCCTAGCACAGATACGCAGTATTTT; cdr3_aa: CASSLPRPSTDTQYF
d_call: TRBD1; clone_size: .; j_call: TRBJ2-7; v_call: TRBV4-2; cdr3_nt: TGTGCCAGCAGCCAAGTATTTAGATGGACAGGGTCTTCATACGAGCAGTACTTC; cdr3_aa: CASSQVFRWTGSSYEQYF
d_call: .; clone_size: many; j_call: TRBJ2-3; v_call: TRBV10-3; cdr3_nt: TGTGCCACCGGGGAAGGGGGTTCCCGCTCAGATACGCAGTATTTT; cdr3_aa: CATGEGGSRSDTQYF
d_call: .; clone_size: .; j_call: TRBJ1-1; v_call: TRBV30; cdr3_nt: TGTGCCTGGAGTGTACAGGTTACCACTGAAGCTTTCTTT; cdr3_aa: CAWSVQVTTEAFF
d_call: .; clone_size: .; j_call: TRBJ2-7; v_call: TRBV7-8; cdr3_nt: TGTGCCAGCAGCCCCCGGTGGTACGAGCAGTACTTC; cdr3_aa: CASSPRWYEQYF
d_call: .; clone_size: .; j_call: TRBJ2-7; v_call: TRBV12-3/TRBV12-4; cdr3_nt: TGTGCCAGCAGTGCTACAACAGGGCGGAGGGAGCAGTACTTC; cdr3_aa: CASSATTGRREQYF
d_call: .; clone_size: few; j_call: TRBJ2-1; v_call: TRBV6-5; cdr3_nt: TGTGCCAGCGGACTTTCAGGGTTTCAGCAGTTCTTC; cdr3_aa: CASGLSGFQQFF
d_call: .; clone_size: .; j_call: TRBJ1-2; v_call: TRBV12-3/TRBV12-4; cdr3_nt: TGTGCCAGCAGTTTTCAGGAAGGGGGCTACACCTTC; cdr3_aa: CASSFQEGGYTF
d_call: TRBD2; clone_size: many; j_call: TRBJ2-3; v_call: TRBV6-5; cdr3_nt: TGTGCCAGCAGGAGCGGGGGGACAGATACGCAGTATTTT; cdr3_aa: CASRSGGTDTQYF
d_call: .; clone_size: .; j_call: TRBJ1-2; v_call: TRBV7-2; cdr3_nt: TGTGCCAGCAGCTTAGCTGGGTCTGAGGGCTACACCTTC; cdr3_aa: CASSLAGSEGYTF